This TCR beta chain came from a study of CD8+CD57+ T cells in acquired aplastic anemia. Across the whole study: An average of 3.2 ug of DNA was obtained from sorted CD4+ and CD8+ cells.

This clonotype appeared a few times. V trimming: 6 bases; J trimming: 9 bases; junction bases outside the gene matches: 16. Germline lookup yields CDR1 PRHDT and CDR2 FYEKMQ (reference sequence). The CDR3 runs to 16 residues. The template for TCR beta VDJ and CDR3 sequence profiling was genomic DNA. One entry per CDR3 protein, called by TCRdb with MiXCR from the reads. The sample holds 150,000 to 200,000 distinct CDR3 sequences, approximately 43% seen once. J is TRBJ2-2 and V is TRBV13; 7 bases match TRBD2. Sequencing was performed on sorted CD4+, CD8+, or CD8+CD57+ T cells (not recorded which) from PBMCs. The origin of this receptor is a human donor in good health. The CDR3 sequence: CASSYLKPGLTRELFF. The CDR3 region has the DNA TGTGCCAGCAGTTACCTTAAACCGGGACTAACGCGGGAGCTGTTTTTT.